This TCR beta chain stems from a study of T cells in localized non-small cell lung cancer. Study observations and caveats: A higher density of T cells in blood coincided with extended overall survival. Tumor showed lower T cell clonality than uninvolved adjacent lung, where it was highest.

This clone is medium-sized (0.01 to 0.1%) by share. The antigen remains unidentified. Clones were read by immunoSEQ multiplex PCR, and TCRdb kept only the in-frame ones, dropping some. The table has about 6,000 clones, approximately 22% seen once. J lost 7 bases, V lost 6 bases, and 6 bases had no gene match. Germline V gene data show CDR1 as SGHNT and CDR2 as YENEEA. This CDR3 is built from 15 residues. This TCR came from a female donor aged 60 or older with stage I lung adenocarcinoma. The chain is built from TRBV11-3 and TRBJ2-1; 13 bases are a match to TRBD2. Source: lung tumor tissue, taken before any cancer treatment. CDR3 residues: CASRRLAGGSNEQFF. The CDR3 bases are TGTGCCAGCAGGAGACTAGCGGGAGGATCGAATGAGCAGTTCTTC.